What follows are 18 T cell receptor beta chains derived from one specimen sequenced in a study of T-cell reconstitution after alpha-beta-depleted transplantation in children. During its preparation, the TCRbeta library received unique molecular identifiers. TCRdb used MiXCR to reprocess the PCR reads, holding one entry per CDR3 protein. Counted here are roughly 200,000 distinct CDR3 sequences, approximately 9.5% occurring once; the ten biggest clones make up 5% to 7%. This material consisted of PBMCs from the stem cell graft donor, taken from the stem cell graft. The source is a human donor who donated a stem cell graft to a child with acute lymphoblastic leukemia.

V gene TRBV12-3 or TRBV12-4 combines with J gene TRBJ1-2, with TRBD1 identical over 7 bases. The trim removed 3 bases at V and 4 bases at J, leaving 14 bases unmatched. The CDR3 sequence is 17 residues long. The CDR3 DNA reads TGTGCCAGCAGTTTCGGAGGCAGGGACAGTAATTTCTATGGCTACACCTTC. Translation gives CASSFGGRDSNFYGYTF.

In its sample, this clonotype was seen many times. J is TRBJ2-7 and V is TRBV20-1; a weak D match, TRBD1 (6 bases). V was cut by 5 bases and J by 0 bases, with 14 bases left in between. This CDR3 comprises 14 residues. In germline, CDR1 is DFQATT, CDR2 SNEGSKA (reference sequence). CDR3 bases: TGCAGTGCTGAAGGGGGTGTCAGCTCCTACGAGCAGTACTTC. It is translated as CSAEGGVSSYEQYF.

The sample holds many counts of this clonotype. This chain uses TRBV28 with TRBJ1-5; TRBD1 might be the D (5 bases). The germline V gene encodes CDR1 MDHEN and CDR2 SYDVKM. Trimming removed 5 bases at V and 1 base at J, with 12 bases between. This CDR3 has 15 residues. CDR3 sequence reads: CASSAPEGSNQPQHF. The CDR3, as DNA: TGTGCCAGCAGTGCCCCGGAGGGGAGCAATCAGCCCCAGCATTTT.

In this sample, this clonotype turned up many times. The chain uses TRBV12-3 or TRBV12-4 and TRBJ2-2; D is unclear. CDR3 length: 17 residues. V dropped 5 bases and J dropped 1 base, with 17 bases sitting between them. CDR3 amino acids: CASSPTDNWGNTGELFF. CDR3 sequence (DNA): TGTGCCAGCAGTCCTACAGACAATTGGGGGAACACCGGGGAGCTGTTTTTT.

Ten or more counts support this clonotype. The chain has TRBV24-1 and TRBJ2-2; no clear D. The CDR3 is 12 amino acids. Germline CDR1 and CDR2: KGHDR and SFDVKD. The V end was cut by 9 bases, the J end by 4 bases, with 8 bases between. DNA for the CDR3: TGTGCCACCTCCCGCGGCACCGGGGAGCTGTTTTTT. Residues: CATSRGTGELFF.

This clonotype was observed many times. V gene TRBV18 combines with J gene TRBJ2-7, with 10 bases matching TRBD1. V was clipped by 6 bases and J by 2 bases; unmatched bases: 10. In germline, CDR1 is KGHSH, CDR2 LQKENI. CDR3 length: 16 amino acids. The CDR3 is CASSPDSGQGTYEQYF. The CDR3 bases are TGTGCCAGCTCGCCTGATTCGGGACAGGGGACCTACGAGCAGTACTTC.

The table lists this clonotype with a few counts. The chain has TRBV4-2 and TRBJ1-2; the D is unclear. Germline CDR1 is LGHNA and CDR2 is YNFKEQ. CDR3 size: 15 residues. With 0 bases removed from V and 10 bases from J, the gap between germline ends came to 18 bases. The CDR3 loop is CASSQDSATRMVYTF. The CDR3 DNA is TGTGCCAGCAGCCAAGATTCCGCGACCAGGATGGTCTACACCTTC.

This clonotype was found many times. V usage is TRBV12-3 or TRBV12-4 and J usage is TRBJ1-6; unclear D gene. The CDR3 contains 16 residues. Trimming pared 6 bases from V and 0 bases from J, leaving 12 bases between. Written as DNA, the CDR3 is TGTGCCAGCAGGGAAGTACATCTCTCCTATAATTCACCCCTCCACTTT. As protein: CASREVHLSYNSPLHF.

The V gene is TRBV6-2 or TRBV6-3, the J gene TRBJ2-3, with D unclear. Germline V gene data show CDR1 as MNHEY and CDR2 as SVGEGT. Trimming removed 3 bases at V and 3 bases at J, with 10 bases between. This CDR3 is built from 14 residues. CDR3 nucleotide sequence: TGTGCCAGCAGTTATTTTGAGGAAACAGATACGCAGTATTTT. This translates into CASSYFEETDTQYF.

This clonotype occurred a few times. The chain couples TRBV6-1 to TRBJ1-1; 7 bases map to TRBD1. CDR3 size: 15 residues. Unmatched junction bases numbered 9, after V lost 6 bases and J lost 2 bases. The germline gives CDR1 MNHNS, CDR2 SASEGT. The chain's CDR3 is CASRPNDRVNTEAFF. In DNA, the CDR3 is TGTGCCAGCAGACCTAACGACAGGGTCAACACTGAAGCTTTCTTT.

The chain joins TRBV20-1 to TRBJ1-4; TRBD1 aligns across 7 bases. Germline V lookup: CDR1 DFQATT, CDR2 SNEGSKA (reference sequence). The CDR3 spans 16 residues. In nucleotides, the CDR3 is TGCTGCGCTAGACCCCACCGGGACAGAAGAAATGAAAAACTGTTTTTT. It specifies CCARPHRDRRNEKLFF.

The V and J genes are TRBV3-1 and TRBJ1-1; 7 bases fit TRBD1. Trimming removed 2 bases from V and 3 bases from J; junction bases left unmatched: 3. Germline V CDR1 and CDR2: LGHDT, YNNKEL (reference sequence). The CDR3 consists of 14 residues. DNA for the CDR3: TGTGCCAGCAGCCAAATCGGACAGGACACTGAAGCTTTCTTT. It translates to CASSQIGQDTEAFF.

In this sample, this clonotype turned up many times. The chain employs TRBV12-3 or TRBV12-4 and TRBJ2-5; TRBD2 is a possible D gene (6 bases). The CDR3 covers 13 residues. The V and J ends lost 4 bases and 1 base respectively, with 7 bases between them. This chain's CDR3 is CASSWTTQETQYF. The CDR3 coding sequence is TGTGCCAGCAGTTGGACTACCCAAGAGACCCAGTACTTC.

CDR3 sequence: CASSLGRYNSPLHF. The CDR3 DNA is TGTGCCAGCAGTTTGGGCAGGTATAATTCACCCCTCCACTTT. This sequence joins TRBV12-3 or TRBV12-4 and TRBJ1-6; unclear D gene. The CDR3 is made up of 14 amino acids. The V end lost 3 bases, the J end lost 4 bases, and 7 bases lay between the germline ends.

This chain uses TRBV29-1 with TRBJ1-1; D is possibly TRBD1 (5 bases). Deletions cut 6 bases from V and 7 bases from J, with 21 bases between. This CDR3 is 14 amino acids long. The germline CDR1 and CDR2 sequences are SQVTM and ANQGSEA. In DNA, the CDR3 is TGCAGCGTGACCGGGACCCCGAGCGTAGGTGAAGCTTTCTTT. Its translation is CSVTGTPSVGEAFF.

This clonotype occurred a few times. This sequence joins TRBV4-2 and TRBJ2-7, with no clear D. The V and J ends lost 0 bases and 1 base respectively, with 7 bases between them. This CDR3 has 14 residues. The germline CDR1 and CDR2 sequences are LGHNA and YNFKEQ. As DNA, the CDR3 is TGTGCCAGCAGCCAAGAAAGGATGTCCTACGAGCAGTACTTC. It codes for CASSQERMSYEQYF.

This clonotype was recorded at least ten times. This sequence joins TRBV7-9 and TRBJ1-1, with D maybe TRBD1 (5 bases). From germline, CDR1 is SEHNR and CDR2 FQNEAQ (reference sequence). V lost 0 bases and J 3 bases, leaving 8 bases between the germline ends. The CDR3 is made up of 14 amino acids. The DNA for the CDR3 is TGTGCCAGCAGCTTAGCATGGGGGGACACTGAAGCTTTCTTT. This gives the protein CASSLAWGDTEAFF.

The CDR3 nucleotides read TGTGCCAGCAGCCCGGACAGGGGAACCTATGGCTACACCTTC. It specifies CASSPDRGTYGYTF. The chain combines TRBV7-2 with TRBJ1-2, with 9 bases identical to TRBD1. With V trimmed by 5 bases and J by 4 bases, 5 bases remained unmatched. CDR1 SGHTA and CDR2 FQGNSA come from the germline V gene. This CDR3 has 14 residues.